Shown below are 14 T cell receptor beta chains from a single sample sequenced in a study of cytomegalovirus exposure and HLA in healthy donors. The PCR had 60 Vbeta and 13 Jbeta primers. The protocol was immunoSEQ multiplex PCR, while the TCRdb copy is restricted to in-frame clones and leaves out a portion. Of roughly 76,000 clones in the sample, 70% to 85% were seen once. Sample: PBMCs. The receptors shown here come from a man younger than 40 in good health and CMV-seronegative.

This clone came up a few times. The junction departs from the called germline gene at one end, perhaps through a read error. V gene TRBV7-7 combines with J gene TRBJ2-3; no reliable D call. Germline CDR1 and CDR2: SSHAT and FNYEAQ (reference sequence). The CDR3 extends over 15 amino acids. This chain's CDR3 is CASSLKATTTDTQYF. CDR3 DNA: TGTGCTAGCAGCCTAAAGGCGACAACCACAGATACGCAGTATTTT.

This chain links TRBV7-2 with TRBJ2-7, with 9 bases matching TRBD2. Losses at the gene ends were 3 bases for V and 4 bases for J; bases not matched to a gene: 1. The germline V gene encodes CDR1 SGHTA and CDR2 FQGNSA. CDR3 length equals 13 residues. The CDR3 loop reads CASSFSGRYEQYF. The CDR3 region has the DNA TGTGCCAGCAGCTTTAGCGGGAGATACGAGCAGTACTTC.

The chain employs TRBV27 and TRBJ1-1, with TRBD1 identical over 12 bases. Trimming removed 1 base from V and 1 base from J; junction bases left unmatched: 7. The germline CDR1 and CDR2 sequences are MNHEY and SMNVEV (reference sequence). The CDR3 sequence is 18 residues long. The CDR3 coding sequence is TGTGCCAGCAGTTTATACCGGGACAGGGGGCAGGGGAACACTGAAGCTTTCTTT. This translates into CASSLYRDRGQGNTEAFF.

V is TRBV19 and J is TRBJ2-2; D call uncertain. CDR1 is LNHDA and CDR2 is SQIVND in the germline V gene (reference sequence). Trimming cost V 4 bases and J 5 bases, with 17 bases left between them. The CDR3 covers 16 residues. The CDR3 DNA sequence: TGTGCCAGTAGTAAGGCGGTTCACACCGGGACCGGGGAGCTGTTTTTT. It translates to CASSKAVHTGTGELFF.

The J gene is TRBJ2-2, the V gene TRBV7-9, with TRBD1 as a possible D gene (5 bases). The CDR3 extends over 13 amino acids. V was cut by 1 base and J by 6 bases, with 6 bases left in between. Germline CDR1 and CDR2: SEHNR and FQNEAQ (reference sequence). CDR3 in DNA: TGTGCCAGCAGCTTAGAAGGGGCCGGGGAGCTGTTTTTT. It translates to CASSLEGAGELFF.

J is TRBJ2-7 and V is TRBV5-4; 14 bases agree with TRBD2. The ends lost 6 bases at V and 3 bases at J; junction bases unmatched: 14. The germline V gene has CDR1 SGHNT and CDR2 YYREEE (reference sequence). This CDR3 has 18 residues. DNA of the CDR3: TGTGCCAGCAACCTTGCCGGGACTAGCGGGAGAGGGGGCTACGAGCAGTACTTC. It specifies CASNLAGTSGRGGYEQYF.

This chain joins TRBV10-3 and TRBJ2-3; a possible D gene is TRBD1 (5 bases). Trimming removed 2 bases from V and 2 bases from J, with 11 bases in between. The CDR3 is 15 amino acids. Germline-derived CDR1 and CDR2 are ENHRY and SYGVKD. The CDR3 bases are TGTGCCATCAGTGAGAGACAAGGACACACAGATACGCAGTATTTT. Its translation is CAISERQGHTDTQYF.

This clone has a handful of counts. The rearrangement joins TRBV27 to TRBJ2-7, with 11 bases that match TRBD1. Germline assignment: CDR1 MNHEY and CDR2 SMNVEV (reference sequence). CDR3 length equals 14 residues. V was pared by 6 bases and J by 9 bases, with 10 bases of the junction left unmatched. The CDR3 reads CASSRPGTGGAQYF. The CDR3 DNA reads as TGTGCCAGCAGCCGTCCCGGGACAGGGGGGGCGCAGTACTTC.

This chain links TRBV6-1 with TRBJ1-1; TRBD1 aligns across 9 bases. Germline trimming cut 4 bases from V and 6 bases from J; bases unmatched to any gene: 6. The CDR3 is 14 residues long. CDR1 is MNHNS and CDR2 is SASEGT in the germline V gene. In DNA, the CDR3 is TGTGCCAGCAGTGCATACAGGGGGCTTGCTGAAGCTTTCTTT. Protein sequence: CASSAYRGLAEAFF.

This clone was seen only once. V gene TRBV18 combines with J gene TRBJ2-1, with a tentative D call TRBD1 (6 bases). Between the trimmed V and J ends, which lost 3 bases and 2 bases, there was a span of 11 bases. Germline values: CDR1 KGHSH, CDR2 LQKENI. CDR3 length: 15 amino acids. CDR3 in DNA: TGTGCCAGCTCACCCTACGGACAGCCCTACAATGAGCAGTTCTTC. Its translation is CASSPYGQPYNEQFF.

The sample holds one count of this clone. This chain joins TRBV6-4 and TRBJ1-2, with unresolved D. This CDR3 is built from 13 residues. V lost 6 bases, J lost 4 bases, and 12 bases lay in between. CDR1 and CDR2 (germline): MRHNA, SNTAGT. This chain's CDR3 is CASSPNPGYGYTF. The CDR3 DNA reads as TGTGCCAGCAGCCCGAATCCGGGCTATGGCTACACCTTC.

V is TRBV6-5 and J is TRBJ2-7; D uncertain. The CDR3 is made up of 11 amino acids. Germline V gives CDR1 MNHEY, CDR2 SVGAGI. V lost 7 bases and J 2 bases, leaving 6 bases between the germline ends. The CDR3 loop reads CASTQTYEQYF. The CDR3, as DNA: TGTGCCAGCACCCAAACCTACGAGCAGTACTTC.

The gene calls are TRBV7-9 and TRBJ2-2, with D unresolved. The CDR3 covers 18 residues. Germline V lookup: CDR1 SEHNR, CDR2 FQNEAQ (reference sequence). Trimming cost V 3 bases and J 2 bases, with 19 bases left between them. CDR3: CASSFYGRRDFNTGELFF. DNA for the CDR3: TGTGCCAGCAGCTTTTACGGTCGACGTGACTTCAACACCGGGGAGCTGTTTTTT.

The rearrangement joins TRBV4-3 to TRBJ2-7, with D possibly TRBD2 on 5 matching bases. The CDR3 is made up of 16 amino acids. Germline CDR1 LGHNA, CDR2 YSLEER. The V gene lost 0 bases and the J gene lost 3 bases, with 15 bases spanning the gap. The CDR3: CASSQEWRAPLYEQYF. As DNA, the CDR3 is TGCGCCAGCAGCCAAGAATGGCGGGCCCCACTCTACGAGCAGTACTTC.